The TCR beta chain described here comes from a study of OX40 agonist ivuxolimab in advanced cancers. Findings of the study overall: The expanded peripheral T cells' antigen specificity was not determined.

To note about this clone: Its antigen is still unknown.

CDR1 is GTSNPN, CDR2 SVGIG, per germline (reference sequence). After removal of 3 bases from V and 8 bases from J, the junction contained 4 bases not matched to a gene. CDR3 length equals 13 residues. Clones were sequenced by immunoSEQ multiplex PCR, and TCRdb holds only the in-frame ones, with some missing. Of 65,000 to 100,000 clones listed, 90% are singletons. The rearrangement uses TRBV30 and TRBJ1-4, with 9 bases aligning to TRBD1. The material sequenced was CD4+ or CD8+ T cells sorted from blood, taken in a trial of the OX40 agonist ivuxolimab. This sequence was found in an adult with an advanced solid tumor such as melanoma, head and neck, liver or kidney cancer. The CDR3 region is CAWSGTGLEKLFF. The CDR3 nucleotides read TGTGCCTGGAGCGGGACAGGGCTCGAAAAACTGTTTTTT.